These T cell receptor beta chains were read from a single sample in a study of CXCR3-negative and CXCR3-positive naive CD8 T cells. TCRdb re-analyzed the 5' RACE reads; it lists each CDR3 protein once, without DNA. In all, the sample yields over 4,500 distinct CDR3 sequences. The sequencing input was naive CXCR3+ CD8+ T cells from blood. Receptor source: a human donor in good health. Some clones in this sample may be carry-over from other donors' samples. The CDR3 runs from the conserved cysteine through the conserved F or W. Some rows mark clone size as missing; the rest say once, few, many or name a class of expanded clone.

J gene: TRBJ1-2; V gene: TRBV29-1; clone size: -; CDR3 protein: CSVRDIYGYTF
J gene: TRBJ2-1; V gene: TRBV5-1; clone size: -; CDR3 protein: CASSLALAESSYNEQFF
J gene: TRBJ2-5; V gene: TRBV29-1; clone size: -; CDR3 protein: CSVEHRGGGETQYF
J gene: TRBJ2-1; V gene: TRBV29-1; clone size: medium-sized; CDR3 protein: CSVASPSGLEQFF
J gene: TRBJ1-3; V gene: TRBV12-3/TRBV12-4; clone size: medium-sized; CDR3 protein: CASSLESGRTSGNTIYF
J gene: TRBJ2-3; V gene: TRBV3-1; clone size: -; CDR3 protein: CASSQDGGDTQYF
J gene: TRBJ2-7; V gene: TRBV28; clone size: medium-sized; CDR3 protein: CASSLVNDEQYF
J gene: TRBJ2-7; V gene: TRBV28; clone size: medium-sized; CDR3 protein: CASRQGAYEQYF
J gene: TRBJ2-1; V gene: TRBV27; clone size: -; CDR3 protein: CASSSGTSGLYNEQFF
J gene: TRBJ1-2; V gene: TRBV7-2; clone size: -; CDR3 protein: CASSYTRDSLYGYTF
J gene: TRBJ2-1; V gene: TRBV7-9; clone size: -; CDR3 protein: CASTGAQEYNEQFF
J gene: TRBJ1-1; V gene: TRBV13; clone size: -; CDR3 protein: CASSPTGENTEAFF
J gene: TRBJ2-7; V gene: TRBV7-2; clone size: -; CDR3 protein: CASSLVGGGSYEQYF
J gene: TRBJ1-6; V gene: TRBV6-5; clone size: -; CDR3 protein: CASSLGQGGNSPLHF
J gene: TRBJ2-7; V gene: TRBV4-1; clone size: medium-sized; CDR3 protein: CASSQSVPGTSGTYEQYF
J gene: TRBJ2-7; V gene: TRBV20-1; clone size: -; CDR3 protein: CSARGSSFGLRYEQYF
J gene: TRBJ2-2; V gene: TRBV12-3/TRBV12-4; clone size: -; CDR3 protein: CASSPGTSESSGELFF
J gene: TRBJ2-1; V gene: TRBV6-1; clone size: -; CDR3 protein: CASSEAPDSYNEQFF
J gene: TRBJ2-2; V gene: TRBV10-3; clone size: -; CDR3 protein: CAISEDGNTGELFF
J gene: TRBJ1-1; V gene: TRBV25-1; clone size: -; CDR3 protein: CASSESRGVTEAFF
J gene: TRBJ2-7; V gene: TRBV29-1; clone size: -; CDR3 protein: CSAASHREDYEQYF
J gene: TRBJ1-1; V gene: TRBV28; clone size: medium-sized; CDR3 protein: CASRNKFNTEAFF
J gene: TRBJ1-1; V gene: TRBV2; clone size: -; CDR3 protein: CASSEAPRVAEAFF
J gene: TRBJ2-3; V gene: TRBV12-3/TRBV12-4; clone size: medium-sized; CDR3 protein: CASTGGTARTDTQYF
J gene: TRBJ2-7; V gene: TRBV7-9; clone size: -; CDR3 protein: CASSPGTGISHEQYF
J gene: TRBJ2-2; V gene: TRBV6-6; clone size: medium-sized; CDR3 protein: CASSYEGAGELFF
J gene: TRBJ2-7; V gene: TRBV6-2/TRBV6-3; clone size: -; CDR3 protein: CASSQLFYYEQYF
J gene: TRBJ1-1; V gene: TRBV6-5; clone size: -; CDR3 protein: CASRPGQFTEAFF
J gene: TRBJ2-5; V gene: TRBV1; clone size: -; CDR3 protein: CTSSLRGQAFQETQYF
J gene: TRBJ2-7; V gene: TRBV23-1; clone size: -; CDR3 protein: CASTTSGIRIEQYF
J gene: TRBJ2-3; V gene: TRBV23-1; clone size: -; CDR3 protein: CASSGRGGTDTQYF
J gene: TRBJ2-5; V gene: TRBV7-7; clone size: large; CDR3 protein: CASSLGLAVAQTQYF
J gene: TRBJ1-2; V gene: TRBV20-1; clone size: -; CDR3 protein: CSARDLGQGRREGYTF
J gene: TRBJ1-1; V gene: TRBV27; clone size: -; CDR3 protein: CASRLQGSEAFF
J gene: TRBJ1-4; V gene: TRBV2; clone size: -; CDR3 protein: CASSELQGRIPEKLFF
J gene: TRBJ2-4; V gene: TRBV29-1; clone size: medium-sized; CDR3 protein: CSVEEPLAKNIQYF
J gene: TRBJ2-3; V gene: TRBV7-9; clone size: -; CDR3 protein: CASSPDGTDTQYF
J gene: TRBJ2-3; V gene: TRBV27; clone size: -; CDR3 protein: CASSSTSGFIDTQYF
J gene: TRBJ2-3; V gene: TRBV2; clone size: -; CDR3 protein: CASSAVQNTDTQYF
J gene: TRBJ2-7; V gene: TRBV6-2/TRBV6-3; clone size: -; CDR3 protein: CASSGADYEQYF
J gene: TRBJ1-1; V gene: TRBV7-6; clone size: -; CDR3 protein: CASSLAQSPRGNTEAFF
J gene: TRBJ2-7; V gene: TRBV6-6; clone size: medium-sized; CDR3 protein: CASSYHPDVEYF
J gene: TRBJ2-7; V gene: TRBV7-2; clone size: medium-sized; CDR3 protein: CASSSRGTERYEQYF
J gene: TRBJ2-5; V gene: TRBV6-6; clone size: large; CDR3 protein: CASSYSKAETQYF
J gene: TRBJ2-5; V gene: TRBV7-9; clone size: -; CDR3 protein: CASSSPGGATQETQYF
J gene: TRBJ2-2; V gene: TRBV29-1; clone size: -; CDR3 protein: CSVVRETGELFF
J gene: TRBJ1-6; V gene: TRBV13; clone size: -; CDR3 protein: CASSVTGDAFNSPLHF
J gene: TRBJ1-5; V gene: TRBV15; clone size: -; CDR3 protein: CATSPPEGRNQPQHF